This T cell receptor (beta chain) came from a study of shared clonotypes between healthy human individuals. Study overall: In total, the donors were a couple of women and a few men aged 18 to 49. Each donor had three CD4 naive, three CD4 memory, two CD8 naive and one CD8 memory plate. Study-wide points: Non-shared clonotypes had lower generation probabilities than those shared by all four donors.

Germline values: CDR1 SNHLY, CDR2 FYNNEI. This CDR3 has 15 amino acids. Trimming cost V 7 bases and J 2 bases, with 15 bases left between them. Libraries were prepared by immunoSEQ multiplex PCR; TCRdb keeps only in-frame clonotypes and omits some of them. The sample contains about 510,000 clones, almost 97% of which appear only once. About this clone itself: Its antigen is unidentified.

The rearrangement links TRBV2 to TRBJ1-5; tentatively, D is TRBD1 (6 bases). The sequence derives from a woman between 25 and 40 years old in good health. Material: naive CD4+ T cells sorted from blood. The subset here: CD45RA+ positively selected. CDR3 nucleotides: TGTGCCAGCAACCAGGAGGGGGGAGGCAATCAGCCCCAGCATTTT. Protein: CASNQEGGGNQPQHF.